Each of the 32 T cell receptor beta chains below was sequenced from the same sample in a study of vaccination and CD4 T cells after COVID-19. The Oncomine TCR Beta short-read assay was applied to DNA of cultured CD4+ T cells. Each CDR3 protein gets one entry after TCRdb re-called the PCR reads with MiXCR. The data show about 18,000 distinct CDR3 sequences, roughly half seen once. Noted treatment: approximately 9-day PBMC culture with coronavirus spike peptide pools or control peptides (ViraFEST assay). These receptors have no identified antigens. Sequenced: CD4+ T cells from blood, cultured in vitro. The source is a human donor who had recovered from COVID-19.

The V and J genes are TRBV5-1 and TRBJ2-3; TRBD1 agrees at 11 bases. The V gene end was trimmed by 0 bases and the J gene end by 5 bases; junction bases not matched to a gene: 5. CDR3 length: 16 amino acids. From germline, CDR1 is SGHRS and CDR2 YFSETQ. The chain's CDR3 is CASSLERGTGGDTQYF. The CDR3 DNA is TGCGCCAGCAGCTTGGAACGCGGGACAGGGGGAGATACGCAGTATTTT.

The rearrangement joins TRBV6-1 to TRBJ2-2; TRBD2 matches at 7 bases. The CDR3 totals 14 residues. Per germline, CDR1 MNHNS and CDR2 SASEGT. Germline trimming cut 6 bases from V and 3 bases from J; bases unmatched to any gene: 4. The CDR3 sequence: CASRAGDDTGELFF. The DNA for the CDR3 is TGTGCCAGCAGGGCGGGAGACGACACCGGGGAGCTGTTTTTT.

The chain recombines TRBV6-1 with TRBJ1-2; D remains unclear. Germline V gene lookup returns CDR1 MNHNS and CDR2 SASEGT. The germline V and J ends were trimmed by 6 bases and 6 bases, with 14 bases remaining between them. This CDR3 region has 13 residues. CDR3 DNA sequence: TGTGCCAGCAGAAAACCTACCGTTGATGGCTACACCTTC. Amino acid sequence: CASRKPTVDGYTF.

The rearrangement links TRBV11-2 to TRBJ2-5; no clear D. V lost 5 bases, J lost 5 bases, and 12 bases lay in between. Germline CDR1 is SGHAT and CDR2 is FQNNGV. The CDR3 sequence is 13 residues long. Written as DNA, the CDR3 is TGTGCCAGCAGCCCTGGGCCAAGGGAGACCCAGTACTTC. It translates to CASSPGPRETQYF.

The chain recombines TRBV7-3 with TRBJ2-1; 7 bases align to TRBD2. The CDR3 is made up of 13 amino acids. Trimming at V came to 3 bases and at J to 6 bases, leaving 2 bases not matched to a gene. Germline lookup yields CDR1 SGHTA and CDR2 FQGTGA. The CDR3 DNA follows: TGTGCCAGCAGCTTTACTAGCGCCAATGAGCAGTTCTTC. Translating gives CASSFTSANEQFF.

This clonotype appeared a few times. V and J are TRBV27 and TRBJ1-6; D perhaps matches TRBD1 (6 bases). V was cut by 4 bases and J by 0 bases, with 16 bases left in between. The germline V gene has CDR1 MNHEY and CDR2 SMNVEV (reference sequence). This CDR3 region has 18 residues. CDR3 sequence reads: CASSSTGTRISYNSPLHF. The DNA for the CDR3 is TGTGCCAGCAGTTCGACAGGAACACGAATCTCCTATAATTCACCCCTCCACTTT.

This chain links TRBV6-1 with TRBJ2-1; D unresolved. V lost 5 bases, J lost 7 bases, and 12 bases lay in between. The CDR3 spans 13 residues. CDR1 is MNHNS and CDR2 is SASEGT in the germline V gene. CDR3 nucleotides: TGTGCCAGCAGTCCCGACCCAGATAATGAGCAGTTCTTC. Its protein product is CASSPDPDNEQFF.

The rearrangement joins TRBV7-2 to TRBJ1-6, with D maybe TRBD1 (5 bases). Germline loops: CDR1 SGHTA, CDR2 FQGNSA. Deletions cut 5 bases from V and 13 bases from J, with 18 bases between. The CDR3 loop spans 14 amino acids. CDR3 nucleotides: TGTGCCAGCAGCAAGGGGCTGTGGGGTGACCCCCTCCACTTT. Its protein product is CASSKGLWGDPLHF.

The chain uses TRBV7-9 and TRBJ2-6; TRBD1 matches 10 bases. Germline V gene data show CDR1 as SEHNR and CDR2 as FQNEAQ (reference sequence). The CDR3 runs to 19 residues. J lost 2 bases, V lost 0 bases, and 7 bases had no gene match. The CDR3 DNA is TGTGCCAGCAGCTTAGCGCGGAGGACAGGGGGAACTGGGGCCAACGTCCTGACTTTC. Protein: CASSLARRTGGTGANVLTF.

This clonotype appeared a few times. The chain has TRBV6-4 and TRBJ1-6, with D uncertain. Germline CDR1 reads MRHNA; CDR2 reads SNTAGT. The CDR3 is 11 residues long. Between the trimmed V and J ends, which lost 7 bases and 8 bases, there was a span of 6 bases. The CDR3 nucleotides are TGTGCCAGCACGCCAGATTCACCCCTCCACTTT. Its protein is CASTPDSPLHF.

The V call is TRBV18, the J call TRBJ1-1; TRBD1 matches 7 bases. Per the germline V gene, CDR1 is KGHSH and CDR2 is LQKENI. J lost 7 bases, V lost 3 bases, and 8 bases had no gene match. CDR3 length: 14 residues. The CDR3 DNA reads as TGTGCCAGCTCACCGGGACAGAGAGGCAGTGAAGCTTTCTTT. Its protein is CASSPGQRGSEAFF.

This sequence joins TRBV6-2 or TRBV6-3 and TRBJ1-2; D perhaps matches TRBD1 (5 bases). The CDR3 covers 15 residues. V was cut by 0 bases and J by 7 bases, with 15 bases left in between. From germline, CDR1 is MNHEY and CDR2 SVGEGT. The CDR3 spells CASSYSNRGGFGYTF. The CDR3 DNA follows: TGTGCCAGCAGTTACTCGAATAGGGGCGGTTTTGGCTACACCTTC.

This clonotype came up a few times. The chain has TRBV27 and TRBJ1-6, with 7 bases identical to TRBD1. V gave up 6 bases and J gave up 5 bases; unmatched junction bases: 10. From germline, CDR1 is MNHEY and CDR2 SMNVEV (reference sequence). This CDR3 is 16 amino acids long. The DNA for the CDR3 is TGTGCCAGCAGACTCGGACAGGCCACCGATAATTCACCCCTCCACTTT. Translation gives CASRLGQATDNSPLHF.

The chain carries TRBV30 and TRBJ1-5; perhaps TRBD1 as D (6 bases). The germline V gene has CDR1 GTSNPN and CDR2 SVGIG (reference sequence). Trimming took off 3 bases at V and 2 bases at J, with 17 bases between the two ends. This CDR3 comprises 16 residues. CDR3 sequence reads: CAWRPLGGVGNQPQHF. The CDR3 DNA reads TGTGCCTGGAGACCTTTAGGGGGAGTCGGCAATCAGCCCCAGCATTTT.

This clonotype has just a few counts. The chain couples TRBV25-1 to TRBJ2-2, with D perhaps TRBD1 or TRBD2 (5 bases each). In germline, CDR1 is MGHDK, CDR2 SYGVNS. The CDR3 contains 14 residues. Trimming removed 6 bases from V and 2 bases from J, with 10 bases in between. The CDR3: CASRSGTNTGELFF. The CDR3 bases are TGTGCCAGCAGGTCAGGGACCAACACCGGGGAGCTGTTTTTT.

The chain is built from TRBV20-1 and TRBJ1-2; 7 bases agree with TRBD1. Losses at the gene ends were 3 bases for V and 8 bases for J; bases not matched to a gene: 12. CDR1 DFQATT and CDR2 SNEGSKA come from the germline V gene (reference sequence). The CDR3 runs to 14 residues. In DNA form, the CDR3 reads TGCAGTGCTAGCTCGCGACCAGGGGGTGAGGGCTACACCTTC. Translated, it gives CSASSRPGGEGYTF.

The chain couples TRBV30 to TRBJ1-5; possibly TRBD1 for D (5 bases). Per the germline V gene, CDR1 is GTSNPN and CDR2 is SVGIG (reference sequence). CDR3 length equals 15 residues. V shed 0 bases and J shed 4 bases, with 13 bases lying between them. As DNA, the CDR3 is TGTGCCTGGAGTGTACCCGAAGGGGTGAATCAGCCCCAGCATTTT. It specifies CAWSVPEGVNQPQHF.

The chain recombines TRBV19 with TRBJ1-5, with a tentative D call TRBD1 (5 bases). Between the trimmed V and J ends, which lost 8 bases and 0 bases, there was a span of 14 bases. Per the germline V gene, CDR1 is LNHDA and CDR2 is SQIVND (reference sequence). The length of the CDR3 is 15 residues. This CDR3 reads CASEISGSSNQPQHF. The CDR3 DNA is TGTGCCAGTGAGATTTCAGGGAGTAGCAATCAGCCCCAGCATTTT.

The chain couples TRBV28 to TRBJ1-6; 10 bases fit TRBD1. The ends lost 4 bases at V and 7 bases at J; junction bases unmatched: 7. The CDR3 length is 16 residues. The V gene's germline CDR1 is MDHEN and CDR2 SYDVKM. The CDR3 DNA reads TGTGCCAGCAGTTCGACAGGGGGCGCGGGAAATTCACCCCTCCACTTT. Its protein product is CASSSTGGAGNSPLHF.

This sequence joins TRBV11-3 and TRBJ2-1; D is uncertain. The ends were cut back, 4 bases at V and 12 bases at J, with 10 bases in the middle. The germline gives CDR1 SGHNT, CDR2 YENEEA. This CDR3 has 11 residues. The CDR3 protein is CASSSKERQFF. The CDR3 nucleotides read TGTGCCAGCAGCTCTAAGGAGAGGCAGTTCTTC.

V is TRBV30 and J is TRBJ2-2; TRBD1 matches 7 bases. Per germline, CDR1 GTSNPN and CDR2 SVGIG (reference sequence). The J segment lost 3 bases and the V segment lost 5 bases, leaving 12 bases of the junction unmatched. This CDR3 is built from 16 residues. The CDR3 loop reads CAWATNRGADTGELFF. The CDR3 DNA is TGTGCCTGGGCGACGAACAGGGGCGCCGACACCGGGGAGCTGTTTTTT.

This clonotype was recorded a few times. The CDR3 is CASSNQSPGGENSPLHF. CDR3 nucleotides: TGTGCCAGCAGCAATCAAAGTCCCGGGGGCGAGAATTCACCCCTCCACTTT. The chain employs TRBV21-1 and TRBJ1-6. TRBV21-1 is shown as a pseudogene. The CDR3 is made up of 17 amino acids.

The rearrangement links TRBV12-3 or TRBV12-4 to TRBJ1-5; possible D gene TRBD1, 5 bases. The CDR3 runs 12 residues. The V gene lost 5 bases and the J gene lost 7 bases, with 9 bases spanning the gap. The CDR3 DNA sequence: TGTGCCAGCAGTCGCAGGGACCAGCCCCAGCATTTT. Encoded protein: CASSRRDQPQHF.

The chain is built from TRBV6-5 and TRBJ2-5; TRBD2 matches 10 bases. This CDR3 is 13 amino acids long. The J segment lost 5 bases and the V segment lost 4 bases, leaving 1 base of the junction unmatched. The germline gives CDR1 MNHEY, CDR2 SVGAGI. The CDR3 is CASSFSGRETQYF. The CDR3 DNA sequence: TGTGCCAGCAGTTTTAGCGGGAGGGAGACCCAGTACTTC.

This clonotype was seen only a few times. The rearrangement uses TRBV6-2 or TRBV6-3 and TRBJ2-3; TRBD1 might be the D (6 bases). The CDR3 is 15 amino acids. The V gene lost 2 bases and the J gene lost 1 base, with 10 bases spanning the gap. Germline CDR1 MNHEY, CDR2 SVGEGT. CDR3 coding DNA: TGTGCCAGCAGTTACGGGGACACCCGCACAGATACGCAGTATTTT. Protein product: CASSYGDTRTDTQYF.

The V gene is TRBV7-2, the J gene TRBJ2-3; 8 positions agree with TRBD2. V gave up 5 bases and J gave up 1 base; unmatched junction bases: 5. Germline CDR1 reads SGHTA; CDR2 reads FQGNSA. CDR3 size: 15 residues. For the CDR3, the DNA is TGTGCCAGCAGCAAAATAGCGGGGCGCACAGATACGCAGTATTTT. Its translation: CASSKIAGRTDTQYF.

The chain uses TRBV6-2 or TRBV6-3 and TRBJ2-5, with D perhaps TRBD1 or TRBD2 (5 bases each). The V end lost 4 bases, the J end lost 2 bases, and 14 bases lay between the germline ends. CDR3 length equals 15 residues. Per the germline V gene, CDR1 is MNHEY and CDR2 is SVGEGT. The CDR3 spells CASSSPQWGQETQYF. The CDR3 DNA follows: TGTGCCAGCAGTTCCCCACAGTGGGGGCAAGAGACCCAGTACTTC.

The chain combines TRBV21-1 with TRBJ2-3; the table calls TRBD1, which could not be checked here. TRBV21-1 is noted as a pseudogene. The CDR3 covers 15 residues. The CDR3 reads CASTLPDRPTDTQYF. The CDR3 DNA sequence: TGTGCCAGCACTCTACCCGACAGGCCCACAGATACGCAGTATTTT.

The rearrangement joins TRBV19 to TRBJ2-6, with 8 bases matching TRBD2. V gave up 6 bases and J gave up 4 bases; unmatched junction bases: 8. This CDR3 has 16 amino acids. Germline values: CDR1 LNHDA, CDR2 SQIVND (reference sequence). The CDR3 is CASSIDRGGGANVLTF. CDR3 sequence (DNA): TGTGCCAGTAGCATCGACCGGGGGGGAGGGGCCAACGTCCTGACTTTC.

The genes are TRBV24-1 and TRBJ1-5; possible D gene TRBD1, 6 bases. The CDR3 length is 16 residues. V was trimmed by 3 bases and J by 6 bases, leaving 17 bases between them. CDR1 and CDR2 (germline): KGHDR, SFDVKD. The CDR3 nucleotides are TGTGCCACCAGTGATCCGCGGTTAGGGGGGAGTCAGCCCCAGCATTTT. This codes for CATSDPRLGGSQPQHF.

The table lists this clonotype with a few counts. This rearrangement joins TRBV6-1 to TRBJ1-1; D uncertain. The CDR3 runs 13 residues. In germline, CDR1 is MNHNS, CDR2 SASEGT. The V gene lost 6 bases and the J gene lost 1 base, with 9 bases spanning the gap. The CDR3 DNA reads as TGTGCCAGCAGCCGCCAGTCGAACACTGAAGCTTTCTTT. Translation: CASSRQSNTEAFF.

The chain is built from TRBV29-1 and TRBJ1-1; TRBD1 agrees at 9 bases. CDR3 length equals 14 residues. V lost 6 bases to trimming and J lost 5 bases; unmatched junction nucleotides: 10. Germline assignment: CDR1 SQVTM and CDR2 ANQGSEA. The CDR3: CSVGAGQGGTEAFF. The CDR3 region has the DNA TGCAGCGTGGGAGCGGGACAGGGAGGGACTGAAGCTTTCTTT. The variable domain in full, completed from reference TRBV29-1 and TRBJ1-1, reads SAVISQKPSRDICQRGTSLTIQCQVDSQVTMMFWYRQQPGQSLTLIATANQGSEATYESGFVIDKFPISRPNLTFSTLTVSNMSPEDSSIYLCSVGAGQGGTEAFFGQGTRLTVV.